This T cell receptor (beta chain) was recorded in a study of shared clonotypes between healthy human individuals. This CDR3 is built from 15 residues. The V gene's germline CDR1 is SEHNR and CDR2 FQNEAQ (reference sequence). The germline V and J ends were trimmed by 5 bases and 5 bases, with 15 bases remaining between them. Deep-level running was used for the assay. Sequencing used immunoSEQ multiplex PCR; TCRdb keeps in-frame clones, though not all of them. The profile shows about 1.4 million clones, roughly 96% of them singletons. Findings of the study overall: The study found approximately 5% of naive CD4 clonotypes shared across four donors. A small donor pool kept down the genetic and exposure-history diversity that was represented. What naive subsets generally showed was a larger estimated richness than memory subsets showed.

As for this clone: The antigen is undetermined.

The gene calls are TRBV7-9 and TRBJ1-4; maybe TRBD1 (5 bases). Sequencing was carried out using naive CD4+ T cells sorted from blood. Regarding subset: CD45RA+ positively selected. The clonotype was recovered from a man younger than 40 in good health. As DNA, the CDR3 is TGTGCCAGCAGCGGTAGGGGCGGCGGCAATGAAAAACTGTTTTTT. Encoded protein: CASSGRGGGNEKLFF.